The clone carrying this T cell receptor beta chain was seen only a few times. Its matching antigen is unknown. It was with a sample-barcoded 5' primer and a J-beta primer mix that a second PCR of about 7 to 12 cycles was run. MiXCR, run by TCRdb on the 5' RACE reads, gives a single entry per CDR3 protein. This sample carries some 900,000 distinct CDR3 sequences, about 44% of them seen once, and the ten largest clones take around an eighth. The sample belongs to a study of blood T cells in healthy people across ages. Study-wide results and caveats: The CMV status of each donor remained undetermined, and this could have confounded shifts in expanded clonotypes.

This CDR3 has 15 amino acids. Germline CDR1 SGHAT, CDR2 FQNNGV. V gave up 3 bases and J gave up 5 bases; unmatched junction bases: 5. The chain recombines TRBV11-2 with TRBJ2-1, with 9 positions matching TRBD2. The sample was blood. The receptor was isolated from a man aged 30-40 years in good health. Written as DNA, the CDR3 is TGTGCCAGCAGCTTGGGGGGACTAGCTCACAATGAGCAGTTCTTC. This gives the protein CASSLGGLAHNEQFF.